The rows below give T cell receptor beta chains drawn from one sample of a study of T cell responses to AZD1222 COVID-19 vaccine. Clones were read by immunoSEQ multiplex PCR, and TCRdb kept only the in-frame ones, dropping some. The data show under 95,000 clones, roughly 88% seen once. Here the sequenced sample was peripheral blood, taken 28 days after the second AZD1222 dose. Receptor source: an adult who received the AZD1222 COVID-19 vaccine. Each CDR3 is given with its conserved first and last residue. D genes are given only for firm matches. A clone size is listed for some rows: how often the clone was seen (once, few, many), or a class if it is expanded.

CDR3 DNA: TGTGCCAGCAGCACCCGGACTAGCGGGGGGGCCTACAATGAGCAGTTCTTC
CDR3 protein: CASSTRTSGGAYNEQFF
J gene: TRBJ2-1
clone size: once
V gene: TRBV28
D gene: TRBD2

CDR3 DNA: TGTGCCAGCAGCCAACCCTATTCCGGGACAGGGACCGGGGATACGCAGTATTTT
CDR3 protein: CASSQPYSGTGTGDTQYF
J gene: TRBJ2-3
clone size: -
V gene: TRBV3-1/TRBV3-2
D gene: TRBD1

CDR3 DNA: TGTGCCAGTAGTAAACAGGGTCTGAATGAAAAACTGTTTTTT
CDR3 protein: CASSKQGLNEKLFF
J gene: TRBJ1-4
clone size: -
V gene: TRBV19
D gene: -

CDR3 DNA: TGTGCCAGCGGTCCTGACAGGTTCAATCAGCCCCAGCATTTT
CDR3 protein: CASGPDRFNQPQHF
J gene: TRBJ1-5
clone size: once
V gene: TRBV2
D gene: -

CDR3 DNA: TGTGCCAGCAGCTCGGCTGGACGGACCTCTGGGGCCAACGTCCTGACTTTC
CDR3 protein: CASSSAGRTSGANVLTF
J gene: TRBJ2-6
clone size: -
V gene: TRBV7-2
D gene: -

CDR3 DNA: TGCAGTGCTAGTCGTGGGATTAGCGGGGGGGCTAGTGAGCAGTTCTTC
CDR3 protein: CSASRGISGGASEQFF
J gene: TRBJ2-1
clone size: few
V gene: TRBV20-1
D gene: TRBD2

CDR3 DNA: TGTGCCAGCTCACTGGGAGTGCAGTCCAATCAGCCCCAGCATTTT
CDR3 protein: CASSLGVQSNQPQHF
J gene: TRBJ1-5
clone size: -
V gene: TRBV18
D gene: -

CDR3 DNA: TGTGCCAGCAGCATCGGGGACAGTAGCAATCAGCCCCAGCATTTT
CDR3 protein: CASSIGDSSNQPQHF
J gene: TRBJ1-5
clone size: -
V gene: TRBV7-9
D gene: TRBD1

CDR3 DNA: TGTGCCAGCAGCGTAGGACGGCTCTCTGGGGCCAACGTCCTGACTTTC
CDR3 protein: CASSVGRLSGANVLTF
J gene: TRBJ2-6
clone size: -
V gene: TRBV9
D gene: -

CDR3 DNA: TGCGCCAGCAGCCTGGATACAACCGGGACAGGGAATGAAAAACTGTTTTTT
CDR3 protein: CASSLDTTGTGNEKLFF
J gene: TRBJ1-4
clone size: -
V gene: TRBV5-1
D gene: TRBD1

CDR3 DNA: TGTGCCAGTAGTCGGGGGACAGGGGACAATCAGCCCCAGCATTTT
CDR3 protein: CASSRGTGDNQPQHF
J gene: TRBJ1-5
clone size: -
V gene: TRBV19
D gene: TRBD1

CDR3 DNA: TGTGCCAGCAGGACGAGTGAGGGGGTCGAAGCTTTCTTT
CDR3 protein: CASRTSEGVEAFF
J gene: TRBJ1-1
clone size: -
V gene: TRBV6-6
D gene: -

CDR3 DNA: TGTGCCATCAGTGAATCGACTAGCGGGGGCACAGATACGCAGTATTTT
CDR3 protein: CAISESTSGGTDTQYF
J gene: TRBJ2-3
clone size: -
V gene: TRBV10-3
D gene: TRBD2

CDR3 DNA: TGTGCCAGCCTCACCCGCAGAGGGAACACTGAAGCTTTCTTT
CDR3 protein: CASLTRRGNTEAFF
J gene: TRBJ1-1
clone size: -
V gene: TRBV6-6
D gene: -

CDR3 DNA: TGTGCCAGCAGTTTAAGGGGTGACGACACTGAAGCTTTCTTT
CDR3 protein: CASSLRGDDTEAFF
J gene: TRBJ1-1
clone size: -
V gene: TRBV27
D gene: -

CDR3 DNA: TGTGCCAGCAAAAGACAGGGGATCGCCAATTCACCCCTCCACTTT
CDR3 protein: CASKRQGIANSPLHF
J gene: TRBJ1-6
clone size: -
V gene: TRBV6-5
D gene: TRBD1

CDR3 DNA: TGTGCCAGCAGCCAGGGAAGAGTCGGGGAGCTGTTTTTT
CDR3 protein: CASSQGRVGELFF
J gene: TRBJ2-2
clone size: -
V gene: TRBV3-1/TRBV3-2
D gene: -

CDR3 DNA: TGTGCCAGTAGTCCACGGGGCAGGAGAGAAGATAGCAATCAGCCCCAGCATTTT
CDR3 protein: CASSPRGRREDSNQPQHF
J gene: TRBJ1-5
clone size: -
V gene: TRBV19
D gene: -

CDR3 DNA: TGTGCCAGCAGTTTTGTCCAAAGGGATGAGCAGTTCTTC
CDR3 protein: CASSFVQRDEQFF
J gene: TRBJ2-1
clone size: -
V gene: TRBV12-3/TRBV12-4
D gene: -

CDR3 DNA: TGTGCCAGCAGTTACTCTTTACCAGGGGCAGGCGAAAAACTGTTTTTT
CDR3 protein: CASSYSLPGAGEKLFF
J gene: TRBJ1-4
clone size: -
V gene: TRBV6-6
D gene: -

CDR3 DNA: TGCGCCAGCAGTCAAGATGGAGCGGGGGGGCTTTACAATGAGCAGTTCTTC
CDR3 protein: CASSQDGAGGLYNEQFF
J gene: TRBJ2-1
clone size: -
V gene: TRBV4-1
D gene: TRBD2

CDR3 DNA: TGTGCCAGCAGCGTAGAAGGCAGTACCTACGAGCAGTACTTC
CDR3 protein: CASSVEGSTYEQYF
J gene: TRBJ2-7
clone size: -
V gene: TRBV9
D gene: -

CDR3 DNA: TGTGCCAGCAGTGAGACCCGGAGGGTAGCGGGGAATGAGCAGTTCTTC
CDR3 protein: CASSETRRVAGNEQFF
J gene: TRBJ2-1
clone size: -
V gene: TRBV25-1
D gene: TRBD2

CDR3 DNA: TGTGCCAGCAGCTTGGCGCTGGACAGCACCTACGAGCAGTACTTC
CDR3 protein: CASSLALDSTYEQYF
J gene: TRBJ2-7
clone size: few
V gene: TRBV5-5
D gene: -

CDR3 DNA: TGTGCCAGCAGTTACGCAAATAACTATGGCTACACCTTC
CDR3 protein: CASSYANNYGYTF
J gene: TRBJ1-2
clone size: once
V gene: TRBV6-5
D gene: -

CDR3 DNA: TGTGCCAGCAACGGCGTTTCTAGTGAGCAGTTCTTC
CDR3 protein: CASNGVSSEQFF
J gene: TRBJ2-1
clone size: -
V gene: TRBV2
D gene: -

CDR3 DNA: TGTGCCAGTAGTATCTTAGCGGGGGGCACAGATACGCAGTATTTT
CDR3 protein: CASSILAGGTDTQYF
J gene: TRBJ2-3
clone size: -
V gene: TRBV19
D gene: TRBD2

CDR3 DNA: TGTGCCAGCAGTCAAGCGGGGAGCCTCTGGGGCTACACCTTC
CDR3 protein: CASSQAGSLWGYTF
J gene: TRBJ1-2
clone size: -
V gene: TRBV3-1/TRBV3-2
D gene: -

CDR3 DNA: TGCGCCAGCAGCCCCAGGACAGGGTTGAACACTGAAGCTTTCTTT
CDR3 protein: CASSPRTGLNTEAFF
J gene: TRBJ1-1
clone size: -
V gene: TRBV5-1
D gene: TRBD1

CDR3 DNA: TGTGCCAGCTCACCGGGGGCTACCGGGGAGCTGTTTTTT
CDR3 protein: CASSPGATGELFF
J gene: TRBJ2-2
clone size: -
V gene: TRBV18
D gene: -

CDR3 DNA: TGTGCCACCCGGACGGCAGGGGAAACAGATACGCAGTATTTT
CDR3 protein: CATRTAGETDTQYF
J gene: TRBJ2-3
clone size: few
V gene: TRBV10-3
D gene: -

CDR3 DNA: TGTGCCAGCAGCCCCCTCGGACGCTATGGCTACACCTTC
CDR3 protein: CASSPLGRYGYTF
J gene: TRBJ1-2
clone size: -
V gene: TRBV7-9
D gene: -

CDR3 DNA: TGTGCCAGCTCACCAAGCTGGGCAACTAATGAAAAACTGTTTTTT
CDR3 protein: CASSPSWATNEKLFF
J gene: TRBJ1-4
clone size: -
V gene: TRBV18
D gene: -

CDR3 DNA: TGCGCCAGCAGCCCAACAGCTGGGGCCAACGTCCTGACTTTC
CDR3 protein: CASSPTAGANVLTF
J gene: TRBJ2-6
clone size: -
V gene: TRBV5-1
D gene: -

CDR3 DNA: TGTGCCAGCAGTGACGTGGAAGCTAATGAGCAGTTCTTC
CDR3 protein: CASSDVEANEQFF
J gene: TRBJ2-1
clone size: -
V gene: TRBV2
D gene: -

CDR3 DNA: TGTGCCACCAGTGATTTTTCCCGAGGATCTGAGCAGTTCTTC
CDR3 protein: CATSDFSRGSEQFF
J gene: TRBJ2-1
clone size: -
V gene: TRBV24-1
D gene: -

CDR3 DNA: TGTGCCAGCAGCTTAGGCGGGAGGATGAACACTGAAGCTTTCTTT
CDR3 protein: CASSLGGRMNTEAFF
J gene: TRBJ1-1
clone size: -
V gene: TRBV11-2
D gene: -

CDR3 DNA: TGTGCCAGAGAGGGGGTCCTCGGGGGTGGCTACACCTTC
CDR3 protein: CAREGVLGGGYTF
J gene: TRBJ1-2
clone size: -
V gene: TRBV2
D gene: -

CDR3 DNA: TGTGCCAGCAGTTACACAGGAGAAACAAATCAGCCCCAGCATTTT
CDR3 protein: CASSYTGETNQPQHF
J gene: TRBJ1-5
clone size: few
V gene: TRBV6-6
D gene: -

CDR3 DNA: TGTGCCACCAGTGCAACCTACACCGGGGAGCTGTTTTTT
CDR3 protein: CATSATYTGELFF
J gene: TRBJ2-2
clone size: -
V gene: TRBV24-1
D gene: -

CDR3 DNA: TGTGCCAGCAGGCCCCTGTCAGCGGGGGGGCTGAGCACCGGGGAGCTGTTTTTT
CDR3 protein: CASRPLSAGGLSTGELFF
J gene: TRBJ2-2
clone size: -
V gene: TRBV28
D gene: TRBD2

CDR3 DNA: TGCGCCAGCAGCCAGTCCGGGAATCAGCCCCAGCATTTT
CDR3 protein: CASSQSGNQPQHF
J gene: TRBJ1-5
clone size: once
V gene: TRBV5-1
D gene: -

CDR3 DNA: TGTGCCAGCAGTTACTCGCCCGGCGGCTACAATGAGCAGTTCTTC
CDR3 protein: CASSYSPGGYNEQFF
J gene: TRBJ2-1
clone size: -
V gene: TRBV6-6
D gene: -

CDR3 DNA: TGTGCCAGCAGCTTCCGGGGGGAAGAGCAGTACTTC
CDR3 protein: CASSFRGEEQYF
J gene: TRBJ2-7
clone size: -
V gene: TRBV7-6
D gene: TRBD2

CDR3 DNA: TGTGCCAGCAGTGAAGACCGGGGCAGCAATCAGCCCCAGCATTTT
CDR3 protein: CASSEDRGSNQPQHF
J gene: TRBJ1-5
clone size: -
V gene: TRBV2
D gene: -